Each of the 23 T cell receptor beta chains below was sequenced from the same sample in a study of cytomegalovirus exposure and HLA in healthy donors. It was with 60 Vbeta and 13 Jbeta primers that the PCR ran. Profiled with immunoSEQ multiplex PCR; TCRdb holds only in-frame clones, not every one. The data contain fewer than 150,000 clones, 82% of them singletons. Sequencing used PBMCs. The receptors were gathered from a male donor in good health and CMV-seronegative.

The rearrangement joins TRBV7-9 to TRBJ1-2; D is unresolved. The CDR3 is made up of 14 amino acids. Per the germline V gene, CDR1 is SEHNR and CDR2 is FQNEAQ (reference sequence). The V end lost 4 bases, the J end lost 5 bases, and 14 bases lay between the germline ends. CDR3 in amino acids: CASSSGLEPYGYTF. CDR3 DNA: TGTGCCAGCAGCTCAGGACTAGAGCCTTATGGCTACACCTTC.

The chain joins TRBV28 to TRBJ2-5; the match to TRBD1 covers 8 bases. The CDR3 runs to 15 residues. Trimming took 2 bases from V and 5 from J; bases not matched to a gene: 7. The germline V gene has CDR1 MDHEN and CDR2 SYDVKM. The CDR3 loop reads CASSLIAGGEETQYF. The CDR3 DNA reads TGTGCCAGCAGTTTAATCGCAGGGGGCGAGGAGACCCAGTACTTC.

With regard to this clone: The junction differs from germline at one of its ends, possibly a read error. J is TRBJ2-1 and V is TRBV7-9, with D perhaps matching TRBD1 (6 bases). Germline V gene lookup returns CDR1 SEHNR and CDR2 FQNEAQ (reference sequence). The CDR3 has 17 amino acids. The CDR3: CSSSLRSMGAKGIEQFF. The CDR3 coding sequence is TGTTCCAGCAGCTTAAGATCAATGGGGGCAAAGGGGATTGAGCAGTTCTTC.

The V gene is TRBV28, the J gene TRBJ2-7; 11 bases match TRBD2. J was trimmed by 7 bases and V by 6 bases; bases with no gene match: 11. This CDR3 comprises 15 residues. Germline V gives CDR1 MDHEN, CDR2 SYDVKM. The CDR3 region has the DNA TGTGCCAGCAGACCTCAAACTAGCGGGAGTTATGAGCAGTACTTC. This codes for CASRPQTSGSYEQYF.

This clone was seen more than once but under ten times. V and J are TRBV28 and TRBJ2-6; TRBD2 might be the D (5 bases). The V end was cut by 8 bases, the J end by 4 bases, with 9 bases between. This CDR3 spans 13 amino acids. From germline, CDR1 is MDHEN and CDR2 SYDVKM. The CDR3 DNA sequence: TGTGCCAGCGGGGAGTCCGGGGCCAACGTCCTGACTTTC. Protein sequence: CASGESGANVLTF. Filled out from reference TRBV28 and TRBJ2-6, the complete variable domain reads DVKVTQSSRYLVKRTGEKVFLECVQDMDHENMFWYRQDPGLGLRLIYFSYDVKMKEKGDIPEGYSVSREKKERFSLILESASTNQTSMYLCASGESGANVLTFGAGSRLTVL.

V usage is TRBV7-8 and J usage is TRBJ2-7; D might be TRBD1 (6 bases). The CDR3 is made up of 15 amino acids. Germline values: CDR1 SGHVS, CDR2 FQNEAQ. V lost 3 bases, J lost 2 bases, and 14 bases lay in between. The CDR3 loop is CASSLGAGAPYEQYF. The CDR3 coding sequence is TGTGCCAGCAGCTTGGGTGCAGGGGCCCCCTACGAGCAGTACTTC.

This clone has a handful of counts. The rearrangement joins TRBV5-4 to TRBJ2-7; maybe TRBD1 (6 bases). In germline, CDR1 is SGHNT, CDR2 YYREEE (reference sequence). The CDR3 loop spans 13 amino acids. V was pared by 1 base and J by 1 base, with 6 bases between. DNA for the CDR3: TGTGCCAGCAGCTTGACAGGGTCCTACGAGCAGTACTTC. Its translation: CASSLTGSYEQYF. Filled out from reference TRBV5-4 and TRBJ2-7, the complete variable domain reads ETGVTQSPTHLIKTRGQQVTLRCSSQSGHNTVSWYQQALGQGPQFIFQYYREEENGRGNFPPRFSGLQFPNYSSELNVNALELDDSALYLCASSLTGSYEQYFGPGTRLTVT.

This chain uses TRBV11-2 with TRBJ2-5; D gene ambiguous. Near its end, the DNA agrees better with TRBJ2-7, so the J call may be wrong. The CDR3 totals 13 residues. The germline V gene has CDR1 SGHAT and CDR2 FQNNGV. The CDR3, as DNA: TGTGCCAGCAGCTTAGACCAGGTCAACGAGCAGTACTTC. Its translation: CASSLDQVNEQYF.

The chain is built from TRBV11-2 and TRBJ1-1; D is undetermined. Germline assignment: CDR1 SGHAT and CDR2 FQNNGV. The CDR3 extends over 16 amino acids. The V end lost 1 base, the J end lost 4 bases, and 16 bases lay between the germline ends. The CDR3, as DNA: TGTGCCAGCAGCTTAGTATGGCTTCGGAGGAGCACTGAAGCTTTCTTT. Protein sequence: CASSLVWLRRSTEAFF.

V usage is TRBV19 and J usage is TRBJ2-7, with 7 bases aligning to TRBD2. Germline assignment: CDR1 LNHDA and CDR2 SQIVND (reference sequence). Trimming cost V 5 bases and J 7 bases; bases outside gene matches: 26. This CDR3 has 19 amino acids. The DNA of the CDR3 is TGTGCCAGTAGTTCCCCCTTAGGAGTAGCGGGTAGTTCCATTGGGGAGCAGTACTTC. Translation gives CASSSPLGVAGSSIGEQYF.

This chain joins TRBV5-6 and TRBJ2-1; 7 bases are a match to TRBD1. Losses at the gene ends were 4 bases for V and 0 bases for J; bases not matched to a gene: 7. Germline V gene lookup returns CDR1 SGHDT and CDR2 YYEEEE. The length of the CDR3 is 16 residues. CDR3 region: CASSASGTASYNEQFF. CDR3 bases: TGTGCCAGCAGCGCGTCCGGGACAGCCTCCTACAATGAGCAGTTCTTC.

The chain combines TRBV29-1 with TRBJ2-7; D is undetermined. With 7 bases removed from V and 0 bases from J, the gap between germline ends came to 13 bases. The CDR3 spans 13 residues. The V gene's germline CDR1 is SQVTM and CDR2 ANQGSEA. CDR3 in DNA: TGCAGCGCCCGAGACATTAGCTCCTACGAGCAGTACTTC. Translation: CSARDISSYEQYF.

This clone turned up a few times. This chain joins TRBV2 and TRBJ2-3; D gene uncertain. The germline gives CDR1 SNHLY, CDR2 FYNNEI. V lost 3 bases and J 3 bases, leaving 4 bases between the germline ends. This CDR3 is built from 12 residues. The DNA for the CDR3 is TGTGCCAGCAGTGACAGAACAGATACGCAGTATTTT. Amino acids: CASSDRTDTQYF. The full variable domain, with the rest looked up from reference TRBV2 and TRBJ2-3, is EPEVTQTPSHQVTQMGQEVILRCVPISNHLYFYWYRQILGQKVEFLVSFYNNEISEKSEIFDDQFSVERPDGSNFTLKIRSTKLEDSAMYFCASSDRTDTQYFGPGTRLTVL.

V usage is TRBV5-5 and J usage is TRBJ2-7, with TRBD1 identical over 8 bases. The CDR3 has 15 residues. The J segment lost 1 base and the V segment lost 0 bases, leaving 3 bases of the junction unmatched. Per the germline V gene, CDR1 is SGHKS and CDR2 is YYEKEE (reference sequence). This CDR3 is CASSLARDRSYEQYF. CDR3 DNA sequence: TGTGCCAGCAGCTTGGCCCGGGACAGGTCCTACGAGCAGTACTTC.

This clone was picked up a small number of times. In the same sample, other DNA sequences code for this CDR3. The chain recombines TRBV4-3 with TRBJ2-3, with 15 bases matching TRBD2. J lost 2 bases, V lost 0 bases, and 3 bases had no gene match. In germline, CDR1 is LGHNA, CDR2 YSLEER. There are 18 residues in the CDR3. The CDR3 nucleotides are TGCGCCAGCAGCCAAGAGGGACTAGCGGGAGGCCCCACAGATACGCAGTATTTT. It translates to CASSQEGLAGGPTDTQYF.

The V gene is TRBV7-9, the J gene TRBJ2-5; 8 bases are shared with TRBD2. This CDR3 region has 16 residues. Trimming cost V 5 bases and J 5 bases; bases outside gene matches: 13. The germline V gene has CDR1 SEHNR and CDR2 FQNEAQ (reference sequence). The CDR3 sequence: CASSPRTSSVWETQYF. In DNA, the CDR3 is TGTGCCAGCAGCCCCAGGACTAGCTCCGTGTGGGAGACCCAGTACTTC.

This rearrangement joins TRBV2 to TRBJ2-7; D is perhaps TRBD1 (6 bases). Germline CDR1 and CDR2: SNHLY and FYNNEI. With 3 bases removed from V and 0 bases from J, the gap between germline ends came to 12 bases. The CDR3 extends over 15 amino acids. The CDR3 nucleotides read TGTGCCAGCAGTGAGGACAGCGTGGTCTCCTACGAGCAGTACTTC. This encodes CASSEDSVVSYEQYF.

The chain couples TRBV7-9 to TRBJ2-1; 14 bases agree with TRBD2. From germline, CDR1 is SEHNR and CDR2 FQNEAQ (reference sequence). This CDR3 is 17 amino acids long. V shed 1 base and J 7 bases; nucleotides not matched to a gene: 6. CDR3 protein: CASSLVGTSGSSNEQFF. DNA for the CDR3: TGTGCCAGCAGCTTAGTAGGGACTAGCGGGAGTAGTAATGAGCAGTTCTTC.

The V gene is TRBV5-8, the J gene TRBJ1-4; D remains unclear. V was trimmed by 2 bases and J by 8 bases, leaving 16 bases between them. In germline, CDR1 is SGHTS, CDR2 YDEGEE. There are 15 residues in the CDR3. CDR3 DNA: TGTGCCAGCAGCTTTGGAGTGGGAGGAAAGGAAAAACTGTTTTTT. As protein: CASSFGVGGKEKLFF.

J is TRBJ2-5 and V is TRBV19, with TRBD1 identical over 7 bases. CDR1 LNHDA and CDR2 SQIVND come from the germline V gene (reference sequence). V lost 9 bases to trimming and J lost 0 bases; unmatched junction nucleotides: 7. This CDR3 is built from 14 residues. CDR3 residues: CASADRVDQETQYF. In DNA, the CDR3 is TGTGCCAGCGCCGACAGGGTAGACCAAGAGACCCAGTACTTC.

The V call is TRBV7-9, the J call TRBJ1-4; 8 nucleotides agree with TRBD1. J lost 5 bases, V lost 5 bases, and 13 bases had no gene match. The CDR3 is 17 residues long. From germline, CDR1 is SEHNR and CDR2 FQNEAQ (reference sequence). CDR3 sequence reads: CASSPLRGQGRNEKLFF. In DNA, the CDR3 is TGTGCCAGCAGCCCCCTCCGTGGACAGGGAAGAAATGAAAAACTGTTTTTT.

The rearrangement joins TRBV27 to TRBJ1-4; D might be TRBD1 (5 bases). The germline V gene encodes CDR1 MNHEY and CDR2 SMNVEV (reference sequence). Trimming took off 7 bases at V and 8 bases at J, with 20 bases between the two ends. The CDR3 length is 15 residues. CDR3 sequence: CASTRQAQGGEKLFF. The CDR3 bases are TGTGCCAGCACTCGTCAGGCCCAGGGAGGAGAAAAACTGTTTTTT.

The table lists this clone with a few counts. The chain joins TRBV25-1 to TRBJ2-7, with TRBD1 matching over 9 bases. Per germline, CDR1 MGHDK and CDR2 SYGVNS. Trimming took 4 bases from V and 5 from J; bases not matched to a gene: 6. This CDR3 comprises 14 residues. The CDR3 sequence is CASSVQDRGHEQYF. DNA for the CDR3: TGTGCCAGCAGTGTCCAGGACAGGGGCCACGAGCAGTACTTC.